Described below is a single TCR beta chain sequence and its context. This entry comes from a study of blood T cell repertoires in COVID-19. Original handling: Amplified reference gene primers provided the basis for estimating nucleated cell counts. Sequencing was performed with immunoSEQ multiplex PCR; in TCRdb, only in-frame clones are kept and a portion is missing. V, J and clone size are those of that table, while D and trimming were read from the DNA. The sample lists fewer than 350,000 clones, 85% seen once, with 1.9% in the top ten. CDR1 is SEHNR, CDR2 FQNEAQ, per germline (reference sequence). This CDR3 has 15 amino acids. Germline trimming cut 5 bases from V and 0 bases from J; bases unmatched to any gene: 4. Living in 20 to 30 US areas, the participants were between roughly 18 and 95 years of age.

The source of this sequence is a young woman who had been exposed to COVID-19. The chain is built from TRBV7-9 and TRBJ2-7; 10 nucleotides match TRBD2. Sequences were obtained from PBMCs or T cells enriched from blood (not recorded which). CDR3 sequence: CASSLLAGASYEQYF. CDR3 sequence (DNA): TGTGCCAGCAGCCTTCTAGCGGGGGCCTCCTACGAGCAGTACTTC.